The 3 T cell receptor beta chains in this list originate from one sample, sequenced in a study of vaccination and CD4 T cells after COVID-19 (dated by TCRdb to between 2021 and 2022). According to the study, the label for this sample's treatment or condition signals: 10-day PBMC culture with coronavirus spike peptide pools or control peptides (ViraFEST assay). Which antigens these TCRs recognize remains unknown. The protocol used for the library was PCR. TCRdb lists the instrument as Illumina iSeq 100. At the Johns Hopkins FTIC core, DNA from the cultured CD4+ T cells underwent TCR sequencing with the Oncomine TCR Beta short-read assay. In-frame beta chains were kept once TCRdb had trimmed the public reads at Q25 with fastp and called clones with MiXCR. When rows share a CDR3 protein, they turn into one entry using the most common DNA and genes. Across this sample there are 8,500 to 10,000 distinct CDR3 sequences, with over 45% seen only once. The ten largest clones take up roughly 18% of the sample.

Sequenced input: CD4+ T cells from blood, cultured in vitro. These receptors were obtained from a human donor who had recovered from COVID-19.

This clonotype has a handful of counts. This rearrangement joins TRBV20-1 to TRBJ1-1; D perhaps matches TRBD1 (6 bases). V dropped 6 bases and J dropped 6 bases, with 20 bases sitting between them. The CDR3 has 14 amino acids. Germline V gene data show CDR1 as DFQATT and CDR2 as SNEGSKA (reference sequence). CDR3 sequence (DNA): TGCAGTGCCCCAGGACCGAGACAGGTGGCTGAAGCTTTCTTT. Translation gives CSAPGPRQVAEAFF.

The CDR3 sequence: CASRKTGMATDTQYF. The CDR3 DNA reads as TGTGCCAGCAGAAAGACAGGGATGGCCACAGATACGCAGTATTTT. The chain employs TRBV7-3 and TRBJ2-3, with TRBD1 matching 7 bases. The V and J ends lost 6 bases and 2 bases, in that order; junction bases with no gene match: 8. This CDR3 has 15 amino acids. CDR1 SGHTA and CDR2 FQGTGA come from the germline V gene.

The rearrangement uses TRBV19 and TRBJ2-5, with D possibly matching TRBD2 (7 bases). Germline values: CDR1 LNHDA, CDR2 SQIVND (reference sequence). Deletions cut 6 bases from V and 4 bases from J, with 21 bases between. The CDR3 consists of 16 residues. The CDR3 bases are TGTGCCAGTAGCACCAGTAGTGGGGGGGCTTCAGAGACCCAGTACTTC. It yields the protein CASSTSSGGASETQYF.